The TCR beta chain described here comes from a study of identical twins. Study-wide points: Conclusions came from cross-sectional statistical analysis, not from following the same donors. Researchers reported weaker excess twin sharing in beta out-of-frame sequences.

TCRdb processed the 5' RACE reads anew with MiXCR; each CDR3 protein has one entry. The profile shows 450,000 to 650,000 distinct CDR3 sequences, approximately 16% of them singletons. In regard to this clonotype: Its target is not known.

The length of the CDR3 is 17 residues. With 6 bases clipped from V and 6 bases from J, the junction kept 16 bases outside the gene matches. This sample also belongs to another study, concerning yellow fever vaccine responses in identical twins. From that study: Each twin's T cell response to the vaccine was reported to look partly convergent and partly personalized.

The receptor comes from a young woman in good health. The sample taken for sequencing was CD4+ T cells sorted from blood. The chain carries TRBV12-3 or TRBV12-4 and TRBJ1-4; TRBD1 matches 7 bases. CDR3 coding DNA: TGTGCCAGCAGCACCCGACAGGGTGCCTTACGGGATGAAAAACTGTTTTTT. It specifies CASSTRQGALRDEKLFF.